The next 19 T cell receptor beta chains were all read from a single sample in a study of prognosis after radiotherapy for stage I lung cancer. Genomic DNA served as the source from which two-round multiplex PCR generated TCR beta CDR3 amplicons. With primers specific to each TRBV and TRBJ gene, the first-round PCR was performed. MiXCR, applied by TCRdb to the multiplex PCR reads, yields one record per CDR3 protein. The sample contains around 16,000 distinct CDR3 sequences, around 15% of which appear only once. The input for sequencing was PBMCs, taken before or after stereotactic body radiation therapy (not recorded which). The receptor source for this set is a donor older than 45 with non-small cell lung cancer.

As concerns this clonotype: Just one base apart from a much larger clone, this may be a read error. The chain employs TRBV10-3 and TRBJ1-1; D might be TRBD1 (6 bases). This CDR3 spans 14 amino acids. Germline-derived CDR1 and CDR2 are ENHRY and SYGVKD. The CDR3, as DNA: TGTGCCATCAGTGGTTACCCAGGGGTCACTGAAGCTTACTTT. Protein product: CAISGYPGVTEAYF.

About this clonotype: The likely explanation is a read error, given a far larger clone one base away. The chain employs TRBV7-9 and TRBJ2-2; D is possibly TRBD2 (6 bases). The CDR3 contains 16 residues. The V gene's germline CDR1 is SEHNR and CDR2 FQNEAQ (reference sequence). The ends were cut back, 3 bases at V and 3 bases at J, with 14 bases in the middle. CDR3 amino acids: CASSFYCGTDTGELFF. For the CDR3, the DNA is TGTGCCAGCAGCTTTTATTGCGGGACGGACACCGGGGAGCTGTTTTTT.

This clonotype is judged medium-sized. This chain links TRBV11-2 with TRBJ2-2; D possibly corresponds to TRBD1 (6 bases). Trimming cost V 6 bases and J 4 bases, with 21 bases left between them. This CDR3 has 17 amino acids. Germline V gene sequence: CDR1 SGHAT, CDR2 FQNNGV. The CDR3 nucleotides read TGTGCCAGCAGACTAAGGTGGCAGGGGCAGGGCACCGGGGAGCTGTTTTTT. It specifies CASRLRWQGQGTGELFF.

This clonotype was observed at least ten times. The rearrangement links TRBV28 to TRBJ1-4, with 11 bases aligning to TRBD1. Germline lookup yields CDR1 MDHEN and CDR2 SYDVKM. Losses at the gene ends were 6 bases for V and 0 bases for J; bases not matched to a gene: 0. This CDR3 region has 15 residues. The CDR3 loop is CASRDRGPTNEKLFF. For the CDR3, the DNA is TGTGCCAGCAGGGACAGGGGGCCAACTAATGAAAAACTGTTTTTT.

This clonotype was counted at least ten times. The chain employs TRBV12-3 or TRBV12-4 and TRBJ1-2, with 7 bases fitting TRBD1. Trimming removed 6 bases from V and 10 bases from J; junction bases left unmatched: 5. This CDR3 is built from 11 residues. CDR3 sequence: CASRKQGPYTF. The DNA for the CDR3 is TGTGCCAGCAGAAAACAGGGGCCCTACACCTTC.

Many counts were recorded for this clonotype. The chain uses TRBV30 and TRBJ1-1, with D possibly TRBD1 on 5 matching bases. V was trimmed by 6 bases and J by 8 bases, leaving 16 bases between them. Germline loops: CDR1 GTSNPN, CDR2 SVGIG (reference sequence). The CDR3 sequence is 12 residues long. This chain's CDR3 is CACAQAVVEAFF. The CDR3 bases are TGTGCCTGCGCACAGGCTGTAGTAGAAGCTTTCTTT.

This clonotype has ten or more counts. The rearrangement uses TRBV20-1 and TRBJ2-3; TRBD2 agrees at 12 bases. The CDR3 is made up of 17 amino acids. The ends lost 5 bases at V and 4 bases at J; junction bases unmatched: 13. In germline, CDR1 is DFQATT, CDR2 SNEGSKA (reference sequence). The CDR3 reads CSASGVLAGGRADTQYF. The DNA of the CDR3 is TGCAGTGCTTCCGGCGTCCTAGCGGGGGGGAGGGCAGATACGCAGTATTTT.

A single count supports this clonotype. This probably arose from a read error, given a far larger clone one base away. V is TRBV6-9 and J is TRBJ2-3; D is possibly TRBD2 (6 bases). CDR3 length: 16 amino acids. Per germline, CDR1 MNHGY and CDR2 SVAAGI. Written as DNA, the CDR3 is TGTGCCGGCAGTGCCGGGAGCGGGTCTAGCACAGATACGCAGTATTTT. Translation: CAGSAGSGSSTDTQYF.

The rearrangement links TRBV6-7 to TRBJ1-6; 9 nucleotides align to TRBD1. TRBV6-7 is flagged as an ORF with uncertain function. There are 16 residues in the CDR3. Losses at the gene ends were 7 bases for V and 0 bases for J; bases not matched to a gene: 4. The CDR3 DNA follows: TGTGCCAGCACCCCGACAGGGGGCTCCTATAATTCACCCCTCCACTTT. Encoded protein: CASTPTGGSYNSPLHF.

The chain links TRBV29-1 to TRBJ1-1; 9 nucleotides align to TRBD1. Germline lookup yields CDR1 SQVTM and CDR2 ANQGSEA. The CDR3 spans 12 residues. V lost 7 bases to trimming and J lost 3 bases; unmatched junction nucleotides: 3. CDR3 in DNA: TGCAGCGAAGGACAGGGGCACACTGAAGCTTTCTTT. Its translation: CSEGQGHTEAFF. Full variable domain (rest looked up from reference TRBV29-1 and TRBJ1-1): SAVISQKPSRDICQRGTSLTIQCQVDSQVTMMFWYRQQPGQSLTLIATANQGSEATYESGFVIDKFPISRPNLTFSTLTVSNMSPEDSSIYLCSEGQGHTEAFFGQGTRLTVV.

This clonotype was counted ten times or more. CDR3 in amino acids: CASSEALDQPQHF. The CDR3 DNA reads TGTGCCAGCAGTGAAGCGCTGGATCAGCCCCAGCATTTT. V gene TRBV2 combines with J gene TRBJ1-5, with unresolved D. Germline CDR1 reads SNHLY; CDR2 reads FYNNEI. The V end was cut by 0 bases, the J end by 5 bases, with 5 bases between. This CDR3 is 13 amino acids long.

This clonotype was seen repeatedly, ten times or more. This chain links TRBV19 with TRBJ2-5, with D perhaps given as TRBD1 or TRBD2 (5 bases each). The V gene lost 3 bases and the J gene lost 5 bases, with 19 bases spanning the gap. CDR3 length: 16 amino acids. The germline V gene has CDR1 LNHDA and CDR2 SQIVND (reference sequence). In DNA form, the CDR3 reads TGTGCCAGTAGTATCGATGGGACCGCATCCCGGGAGACCCAGTACTTC. This codes for CASSIDGTASRETQYF.

The CDR3 loop is CASKPDPRCEQFF. CDR3 nucleotides: TGTGCCAGTAAGCCGGACCCGAGGTGTGAGCAGTTCTTC. V is TRBV6-1 and J is TRBJ2-1; D is unclear. V was clipped by 9 bases and J by 9 bases, with 18 bases between them. CDR1 and CDR2 (germline): MNHNS, SASEGT. The CDR3 covers 13 residues.

This clonotype was recorded many times. The genes are TRBV28 and TRBJ1-6; D is ambiguous. Germline CDR1 reads MDHEN; CDR2 reads SYDVKM. The CDR3 spans 16 residues. V was shortened by 2 bases and J by 2 bases, with 10 bases between the two germline ends. CDR3 region: CASSLVASAYNSPLHF. The CDR3 DNA is TGTGCCAGCAGTTTAGTAGCCAGTGCCTATAATTCACCCCTCCACTTT.

This clonotype has at least ten counts. This chain connects TRBV7-2 to TRBJ1-6; 10 nucleotides match TRBD1. This CDR3 is built from 15 residues. J lost 9 bases, V lost 2 bases, and 4 bases had no gene match. Germline lookup yields CDR1 SGHTA and CDR2 FQGNSA. As DNA, the CDR3 is TGTGCCAGCAGCTTACAGACAGGGGGCATTTCACCCCTCCACTTT. Translating gives CASSLQTGGISPLHF.

This clonotype was detected many times. This chain links TRBV7-9 with TRBJ2-3; TRBD1 agrees at 9 bases. Losses at the gene ends were 8 bases for V and 2 bases for J; bases not matched to a gene: 20. CDR3 length: 19 amino acids. Per germline, CDR1 SEHNR and CDR2 FQNEAQ (reference sequence). The CDR3 DNA follows: TGTGCCAGCCGGGACAGGGTACGGGGATTGCTAAGATCCACAGATACGCAGTATTTT. Translation: CASRDRVRGLLRSTDTQYF.

Many counts were recorded for this clonotype. The CDR3 DNA sequence: TGTGCCAGCAGCTGGGGGTTAAGGACAGACAAAGAGACCCAGTACTTC. It translates to CASSWGLRTDKETQYF. The chain employs TRBV7-9 and TRBJ2-5, with D possibly being TRBD1 (6 bases). This CDR3 contains 16 residues. Trimming cost V 4 bases and J 3 bases, with 18 bases left between them. CDR1 is SEHNR and CDR2 is FQNEAQ in the germline V gene (reference sequence).

At least ten counts were recorded for this clonotype. The CDR3 DNA sequence: TGTGCCAGCAGCCAAGTTGTGTTAGCGGGGGGACCACCAACAGGGGAGCAGTTCTTC. Its protein is CASSQVVLAGGPPTGEQFF. The chain links TRBV14 to TRBJ2-1; TRBD2 agrees at 10 bases. V was pared by 1 base and J by 10 bases, with 19 bases of the junction left unmatched. CDR3 length: 19 residues. Germline loops: CDR1 SGHDN, CDR2 FVKESK.

This clonotype has a count of ten or more. The rearrangement joins TRBV10-2 to TRBJ1-5; 9 bases match TRBD1. The germline V gene encodes CDR1 WSHSY and CDR2 SAAADI. V gave up 10 bases and J gave up 4 bases; unmatched junction bases: 2. The length of the CDR3 is 12 residues. The CDR3 nucleotides are TGCGCCACCGGGACAGGGAATCAGCCCCAGCATTTT. Translated: CATGTGNQPQHF.